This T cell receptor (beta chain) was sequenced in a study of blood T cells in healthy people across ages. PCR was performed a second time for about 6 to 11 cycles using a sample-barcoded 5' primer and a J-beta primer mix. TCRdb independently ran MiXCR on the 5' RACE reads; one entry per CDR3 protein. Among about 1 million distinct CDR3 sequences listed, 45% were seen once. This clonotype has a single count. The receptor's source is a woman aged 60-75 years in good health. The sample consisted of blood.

In DNA, the CDR3 is TGTGCCAGCAGCTTGGCCGTCCAGCGGGGCACTGAAGCTTTCTTT. It codes for CASSLAVQRGTEAFF. The V gene is TRBV5-5, the J gene TRBJ1-1; D ambiguous. The germline CDR1 and CDR2 sequences are SGHKS and YYEKEE (reference sequence). V was trimmed by 0 bases and J by 4 bases, leaving 13 bases between them. This CDR3 spans 15 amino acids.